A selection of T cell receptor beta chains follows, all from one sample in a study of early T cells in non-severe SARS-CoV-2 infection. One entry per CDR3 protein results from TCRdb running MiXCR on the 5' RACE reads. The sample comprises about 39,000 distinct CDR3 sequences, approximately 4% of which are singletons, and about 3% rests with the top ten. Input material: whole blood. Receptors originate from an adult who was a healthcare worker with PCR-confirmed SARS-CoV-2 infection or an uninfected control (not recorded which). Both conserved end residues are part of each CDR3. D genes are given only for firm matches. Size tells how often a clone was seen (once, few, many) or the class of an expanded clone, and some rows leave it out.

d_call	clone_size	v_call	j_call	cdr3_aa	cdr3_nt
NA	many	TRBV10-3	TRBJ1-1	CAISGRPKMNTEAFF	TGTGCCATCAGTGGGAGGCCGAAAATGAACACTGAAGCTTTCTTT
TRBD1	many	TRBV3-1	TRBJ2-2	CASSSFTRDRISPGELFF	TGTGCCAGCAGCTCCTTTACCCGGGACAGAATTTCGCCCGGGGAGCTGTTTTTT
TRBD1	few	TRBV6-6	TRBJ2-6	CASSTGGSSGANVLTF	TGTGCCAGTTCAACAGGGGGCTCTTCTGGGGCCAACGTCCTGACTTTC
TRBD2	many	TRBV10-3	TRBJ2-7	CAISESGNSYEQYF	TGTGCCATCAGTGAAAGCGGGAACTCCTACGAGCAGTACTTC
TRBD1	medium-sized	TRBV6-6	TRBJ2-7	CASSSMLRGTGGYEQYF	TGTGCCAGCAGTTCAATGCTACGCGGGACAGGGGGCTACGAGCAGTACTTC
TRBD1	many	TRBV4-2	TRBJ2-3	CASSQDWGQGATDTQYF	TGTGCCAGCAGCCAAGATTGGGGACAGGGGGCTACAGATACGCAGTATTTT
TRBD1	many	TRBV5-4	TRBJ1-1	CASSWDRDPEAFF	TGTGCCAGCAGCTGGGACAGGGATCCTGAAGCTTTCTTT
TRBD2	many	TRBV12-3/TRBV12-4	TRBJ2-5	CASSATSVQETQYF	TGTGCCAGCAGTGCGACTAGCGTACAAGAGACCCAGTACTTC
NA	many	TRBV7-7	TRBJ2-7	CASSLGSGYEQYF	TGTGCTAGCAGCTTAGGGAGTGGCTACGAGCAGTACTTC
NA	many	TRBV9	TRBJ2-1	CASSRGAPNEQFF	TGTGCCAGCAGCCGGGGGGCCCCCAATGAGCAGTTCTTC
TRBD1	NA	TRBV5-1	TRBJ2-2	CASSLDRESDTGELFF	TGCGCCAGCAGCTTAGACAGGGAATCGGACACCGGGGAGCTGTTTTTT
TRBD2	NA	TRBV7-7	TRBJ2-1	CASSPIAGGRNNEQFF	TGTGCTAGCAGCCCCATAGCGGGGGGGCGAAATAATGAGCAGTTCTTC
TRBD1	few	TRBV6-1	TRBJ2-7	CASSVLDRGQYEQYF	TGTGCCAGCAGTGTGTTGGACAGGGGACAGTACGAGCAGTACTTC
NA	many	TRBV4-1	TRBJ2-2	CATQGAGELFF	TGCGCCACCCAAGGAGCCGGGGAGCTGTTTTTT
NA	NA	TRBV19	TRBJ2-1	CASSIGLGIAVYNEQFF	TGTGCCAGTAGTATAGGTCTGGGTATAGCAGTCTACAATGAGCAGTTCTTC
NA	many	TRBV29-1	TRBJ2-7	CSVEEAGGGLYEQYF	TGCAGCGTTGAAGAGGCAGGCGGGGGCCTCTACGAGCAGTACTTC
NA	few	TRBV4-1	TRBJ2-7	CASSPDRYSYEQYF	TGCGCCAGCAGCCCCGACAGGTACTCCTACGAGCAGTACTTC
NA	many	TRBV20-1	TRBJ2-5	CSAIPFRGLQETQYF	TGCAGTGCTATACCGTTCAGGGGACTCCAAGAGACCCAGTACTTC
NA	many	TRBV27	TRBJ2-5	CASRGVQETQYF	TGTGCCAGCAGGGGAGTCCAAGAGACCCAGTACTTC
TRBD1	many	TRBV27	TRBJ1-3	CASRATGGASNTIYF	TGTGCCAGCAGGGCAACAGGGGGCGCCTCAAACACCATATATTTT
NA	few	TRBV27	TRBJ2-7	CASSYLGPGEQYF	TGTGCCAGCAGCTACCTGGGACCGGGGGAGCAGTACTTC
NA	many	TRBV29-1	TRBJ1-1	CSGEGVMGTEAFF	TGCAGCGGTGAGGGGGTCATGGGGACTGAAGCTTTCTTT
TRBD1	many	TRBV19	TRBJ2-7	CASSRQGPYEQYF	TGTGCCAGTAGCAGACAGGGGCCCTACGAGCAGTACTTC
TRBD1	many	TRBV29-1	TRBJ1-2	CSGQGYEGYTF	TGCAGCGGACAGGGGTATGAGGGCTACACCTTC
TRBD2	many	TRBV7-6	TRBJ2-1	CASSLMTSGFYNEQFF	TGTGCCAGCAGCTTGATGACTAGCGGATTTTACAATGAGCAGTTCTTC
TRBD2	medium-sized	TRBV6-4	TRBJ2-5	CASSELAGDQETQYF	TGTGCCAGCAGTGAACTAGCGGGGGACCAAGAGACCCAGTACTTC
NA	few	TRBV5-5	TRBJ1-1	CASSLEGSTEAFF	TGTGCCAGCAGCTTGGAAGGGTCAACTGAAGCTTTCTTT
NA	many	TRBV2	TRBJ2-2	CASSPAGTTGELFF	TGTGCCAGCAGTCCCGCAGGGACCACCGGGGAGCTGTTTTTT
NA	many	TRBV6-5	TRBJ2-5	CASSYSGSVQETQYF	TGTGCCAGCAGTTACAGTGGCTCAGTACAAGAGACCCAGTACTTC
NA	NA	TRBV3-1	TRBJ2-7	CASSQVKAVPEQYF	TGTGCCAGCAGCCAAGTTAAGGCCGTCCCCGAGCAGTACTTC
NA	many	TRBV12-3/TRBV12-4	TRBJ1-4	CASSLRGNRLFF	TGTGCCAGCAGTTTAAGGGGAAATCGGCTGTTTTTT
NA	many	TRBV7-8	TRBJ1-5	CASSRQTRSNQPQHF	TGTGCCAGCAGCCGACAAACAAGGAGCAATCAGCCCCAGCATTTT
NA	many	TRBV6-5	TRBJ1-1	CASSYSRVAEAFF	TGTGCCAGCAGTTACTCCAGGGTGGCTGAAGCTTTCTTT
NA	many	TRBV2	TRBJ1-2	CASSGGDYGYTF	TGTGCCAGCAGTGGGGGTGACTATGGCTACACCTTC
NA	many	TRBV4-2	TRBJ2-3	CASGHVTSTDTQYF	TGTGCCAGCGGCCACGTGACCAGCACAGATACGCAGTATTTT
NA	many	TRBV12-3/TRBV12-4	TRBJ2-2	CASTPNQAGELFF	TGTGCCAGCACACCCAATCAGGCCGGGGAGCTGTTTTTT
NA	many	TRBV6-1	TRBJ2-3	CASCSDPIFTDTQYF	TGTGCCAGCTGTTCGGACCCAATCTTCACAGATACGCAGTATTTT
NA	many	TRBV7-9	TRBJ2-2	CASAGSAGTGELFF	TGTGCCAGCGCCGGATCCGCGGGCACCGGGGAGCTGTTTTTT
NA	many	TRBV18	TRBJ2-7	CASSPSDYSPYEQYF	TGTGCCAGCTCACCTTCGGACTATTCCCCCTACGAGCAGTACTTC
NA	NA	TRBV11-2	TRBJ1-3	CASSLGSRENTIYF	TGTGCCAGCAGCTTGGGCAGCCGGGAAAACACCATATATTTT
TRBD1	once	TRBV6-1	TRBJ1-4	CASSVTGDTLLFF	TGTGCCAGCAGTGTGACAGGGGATACCTTACTGTTTTTT
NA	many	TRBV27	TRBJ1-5	CASSLSIVQPQHF	TGTGCCAGCAGTTTATCGATTGTGCAGCCCCAGCATTTT